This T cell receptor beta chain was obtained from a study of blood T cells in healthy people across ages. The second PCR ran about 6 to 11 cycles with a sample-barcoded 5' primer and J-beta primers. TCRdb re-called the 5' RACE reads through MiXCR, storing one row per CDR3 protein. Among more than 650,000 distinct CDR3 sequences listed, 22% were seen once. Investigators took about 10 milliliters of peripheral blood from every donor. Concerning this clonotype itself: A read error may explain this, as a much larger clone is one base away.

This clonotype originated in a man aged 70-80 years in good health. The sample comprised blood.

The CDR3 nucleotides read TGTGACAGCAGCCAAGCTAGCTCCTACAATGAGCAGTTCTTC. Protein product: CDSSQASSYNEQFF. The rearrangement uses TRBV14 and TRBJ2-1; D remains unclear. The CDR3 contains 14 residues. The germline V gene encodes CDR1 SGHDN and CDR2 FVKESK. The variable domain in full, with the rest retrieved from reference TRBV14 and TRBJ2-1, is EAGVTQFPSHSVIEKGQTVTLRCDPISGHDNLYWYRRVMGKEIKFLLHFVKESKQDESGMPNNRFLAERTGGTYSTLKVQPAELEDSGVYFCDSSQASSYNEQFFGPGTRLTVL.